Detailed here is one T cell receptor beta chain. Its specificity is unknown. These data come from a study of shared clonotypes between healthy human individuals. Study information: The donor pool was made up of two women and a few men aged 18 to 49.

CDR1 is GTSNPN and CDR2 is SVGIG in the germline V gene (reference sequence). The CDR3 spans 14 residues. V was clipped by 5 bases and J by 5 bases; unmatched bases: 8. Nashville, Tennessee was home to all donors, each a Caucasian adult. The assay was immunoSEQ multiplex PCR, and TCRdb's table has in-frame clones only and misses some. The table shows about half a million clones, with around 80% occurring only once. General study results and limits: Clonotype sharing among donors, it was expected, would be affected by sequencing depth.

Material: PBMCs. This chain uses TRBV30 with TRBJ2-5, with TRBD1 identical over 10 bases. The clonotype was recovered from a woman aged 40 to 50 in good health. Some clones in this sample may be carry-over from other donors' samples. DNA of the CDR3: TGTGCCTGGGGGCCGGGACAGGGGTGGGAGACCCAGTACTTC. Translated, it gives CAWGPGQGWETQYF.